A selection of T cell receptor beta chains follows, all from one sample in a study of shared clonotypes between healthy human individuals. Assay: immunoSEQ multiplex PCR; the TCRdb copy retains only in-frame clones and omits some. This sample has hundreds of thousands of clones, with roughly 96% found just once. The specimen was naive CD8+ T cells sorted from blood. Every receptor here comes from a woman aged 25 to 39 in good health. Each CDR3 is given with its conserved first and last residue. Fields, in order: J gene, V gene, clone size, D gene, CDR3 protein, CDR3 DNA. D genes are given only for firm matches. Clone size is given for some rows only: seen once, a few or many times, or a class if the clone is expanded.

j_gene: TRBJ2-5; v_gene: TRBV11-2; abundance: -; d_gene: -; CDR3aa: CASSLDPAEGREETQYF; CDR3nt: TGTGCCAGCAGCTTAGATCCGGCGGAGGGCCGTGAGGAGACCCAGTACTTC
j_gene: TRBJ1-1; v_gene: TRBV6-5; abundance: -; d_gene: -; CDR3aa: CASGRGNTEAFF; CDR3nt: TGTGCCAGCGGAAGGGGGAACACTGAAGCTTTCTTT
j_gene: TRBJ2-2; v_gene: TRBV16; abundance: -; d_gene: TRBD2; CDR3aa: CASSPHTSGSKIGELFF; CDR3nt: TGTGCCAGCAGCCCCCATACTAGCGGGAGTAAGATCGGGGAGCTGTTTTTT
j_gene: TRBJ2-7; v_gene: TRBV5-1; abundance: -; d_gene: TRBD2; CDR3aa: CASSYGHFVGLPNYEQYF; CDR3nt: TGCGCCAGCAGCTACGGGCACTTTGTGGGACTACCGAACTACGAGCAGTACTTC
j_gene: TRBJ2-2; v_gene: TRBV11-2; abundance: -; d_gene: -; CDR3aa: CASSQFGTPNTGELFF; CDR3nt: TGTGCCAGCAGCCAATTCGGGACTCCAAACACCGGGGAGCTGTTTTTT
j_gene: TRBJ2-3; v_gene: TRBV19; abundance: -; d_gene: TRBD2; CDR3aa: CASIGPAAGVDTQYF; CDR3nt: TGTGCCAGTATTGGGCCAGCAGCGGGGGTAGATACGCAGTATTTT
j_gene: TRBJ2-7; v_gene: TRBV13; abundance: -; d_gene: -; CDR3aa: CASSFAAASSYEQYF; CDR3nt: TGTGCCAGCAGCTTTGCCGCGGCCAGCTCCTACGAGCAGTACTTC
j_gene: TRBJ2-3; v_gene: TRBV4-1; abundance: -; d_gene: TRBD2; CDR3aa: CASSPAGERDTQYF; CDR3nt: TGCGCCAGCAGCCCAGCGGGAGAGAGGGATACGCAGTATTTT
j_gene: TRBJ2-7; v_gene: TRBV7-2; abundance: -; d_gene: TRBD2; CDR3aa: CASSFSGGAYEQYF; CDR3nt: TGTGCCAGCAGCTTTAGCGGGGGAGCCTACGAGCAGTACTTC
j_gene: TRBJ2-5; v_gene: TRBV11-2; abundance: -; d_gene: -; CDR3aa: CASSRIETQYF; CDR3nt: TGTGCCAGCAGCCGGATCGAGACCCAGTACTTC
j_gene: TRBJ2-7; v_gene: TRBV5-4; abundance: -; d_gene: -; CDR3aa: CASSYGSSYEQYF; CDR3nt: TGTGCCAGCAGCTACGGGAGCTCCTACGAGCAGTACTTC
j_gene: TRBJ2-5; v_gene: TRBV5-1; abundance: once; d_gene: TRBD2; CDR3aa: CASSALGGSSETQYF; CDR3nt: TGCGCCAGCAGCGCACTCGGCGGGAGCTCGGAGACCCAGTACTTC
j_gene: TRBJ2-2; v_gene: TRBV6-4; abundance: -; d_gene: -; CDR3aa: CASSVPRLYTGELFF; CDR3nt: TGTGCCAGCAGTGTCCCGAGACTATACACCGGGGAGCTGTTTTTT
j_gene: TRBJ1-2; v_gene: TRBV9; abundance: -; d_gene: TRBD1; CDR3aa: CASSGRGQDKDYGYTF; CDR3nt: TGTGCCAGCAGCGGTCGAGGACAGGACAAGGACTATGGCTACACCTTC
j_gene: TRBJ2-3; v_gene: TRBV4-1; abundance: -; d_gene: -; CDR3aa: CASSQDFASDTQYF; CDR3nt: TGCGCCAGCAGCCAAGATTTCGCATCAGATACGCAGTATTTT
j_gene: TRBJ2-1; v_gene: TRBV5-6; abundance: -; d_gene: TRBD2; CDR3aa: CASREKTSGRIYTYNEQFF; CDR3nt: TGTGCCAGCAGAGAAAAGACTAGCGGGAGGATCTATACCTACAATGAGCAGTTCTTC
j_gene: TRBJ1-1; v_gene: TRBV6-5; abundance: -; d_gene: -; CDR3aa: CASSYGVGTEAFF; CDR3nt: TGTGCCAGCAGTTACGGGGTTGGGACTGAAGCTTTCTTT
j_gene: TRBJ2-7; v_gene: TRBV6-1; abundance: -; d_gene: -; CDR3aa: CASSVTVDEQYF; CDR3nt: TGTGCCAGCAGTGTTACGGTGGACGAGCAGTACTTC
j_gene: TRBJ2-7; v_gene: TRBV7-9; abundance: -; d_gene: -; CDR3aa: CASSGISYEQYF; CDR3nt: TGTGCCAGCTCCGGGATTTCCTACGAGCAGTACTTC
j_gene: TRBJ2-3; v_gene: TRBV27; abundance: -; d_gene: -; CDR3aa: CASMVADTQYF; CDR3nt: TGTGCCAGCATGGTAGCAGATACGCAGTATTTT
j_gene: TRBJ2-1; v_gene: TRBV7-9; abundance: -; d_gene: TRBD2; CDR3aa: CASSPREESYNEQFF; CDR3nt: TGTGCCAGCAGCCCGCGGGAGGAATCCTACAATGAGCAGTTCTTC
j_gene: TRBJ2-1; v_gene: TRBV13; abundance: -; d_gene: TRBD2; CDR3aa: CASSGTSGSYNEQFF; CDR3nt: TGTGCCAGCAGCGGGACTAGCGGATCCTACAATGAGCAGTTCTTC
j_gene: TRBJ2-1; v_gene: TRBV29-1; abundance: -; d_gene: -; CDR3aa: CSVRRSYNEQFF; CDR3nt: TGCAGCGTTAGGAGGTCCTACAATGAGCAGTTCTTC
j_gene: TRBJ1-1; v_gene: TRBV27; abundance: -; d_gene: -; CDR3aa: CASSLGGGTRASNTFF; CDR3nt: TGTGCCAGCAGTTTGGGAGGGGGAACACGGGCGTCCAATACTTTCTTT
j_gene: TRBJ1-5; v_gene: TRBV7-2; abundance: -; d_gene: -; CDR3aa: CASSLKGHPYSNQPQHF; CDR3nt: TGTGCCAGCAGCTTAAAAGGACATCCCTATAGCAATCAGCCCCAGCATTTT
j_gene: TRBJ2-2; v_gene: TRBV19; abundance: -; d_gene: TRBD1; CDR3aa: CASSARTGANTGELFF; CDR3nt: TGTGCCAGTAGTGCGCGGACAGGGGCGAACACCGGGGAGCTGTTTTTT
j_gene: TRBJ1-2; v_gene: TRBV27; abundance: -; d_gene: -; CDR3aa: CAGHLDVTYNYGYTF; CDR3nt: TGTGCCGGCCACCTCGACGTCACTTATAACTATGGCTACACCTTC
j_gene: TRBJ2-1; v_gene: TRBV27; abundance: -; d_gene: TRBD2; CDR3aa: CASSLTSPLSEQFF; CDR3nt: TGTGCCAGCAGCTTGACTAGCCCCCTTTCAGAGCAGTTCTTC
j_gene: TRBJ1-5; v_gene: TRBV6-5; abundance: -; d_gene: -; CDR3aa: CASSPRSYQPQHF; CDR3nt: TGTGCCAGCAGCCCCCGGAGTTATCAGCCCCAGCATTTT
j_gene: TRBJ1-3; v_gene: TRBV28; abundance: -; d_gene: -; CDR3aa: CASSLNRFLSGNTIYF; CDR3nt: TGTGCCAGCAGTTTGAACAGGTTCCTCTCTGGAAACACCATATATTTT
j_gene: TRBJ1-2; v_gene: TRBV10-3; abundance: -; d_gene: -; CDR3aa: CAITAPGTDYGYTF; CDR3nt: TGTGCCATCACCGCGCCCGGGACGGACTATGGCTACACCTTC
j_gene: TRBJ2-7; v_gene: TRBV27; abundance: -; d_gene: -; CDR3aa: CASISSYEQYF; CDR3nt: TGTGCCAGCATTAGCTCCTACGAGCAGTACTTC
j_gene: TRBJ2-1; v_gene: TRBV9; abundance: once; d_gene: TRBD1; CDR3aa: CASSVGGRTGSPVGQFF; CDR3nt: TGTGCCAGCAGCGTAGGTGGAAGGACAGGGTCGCCGGTTGGGCAGTTCTTC
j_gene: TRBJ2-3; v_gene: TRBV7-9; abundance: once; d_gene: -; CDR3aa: CASRRMEGGYPGVQYF; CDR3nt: TGTGCCAGCAGGCGAATGGAGGGAGGATACCCTGGGGTGCAGTATTTT
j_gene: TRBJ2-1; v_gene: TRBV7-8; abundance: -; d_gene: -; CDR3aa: CASSLLRDPSYNEQFF; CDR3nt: TGTGCCAGCAGCTTACTCCGGGACCCCTCCTACAATGAGCAGTTCTTC
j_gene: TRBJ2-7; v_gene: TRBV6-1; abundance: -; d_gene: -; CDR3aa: CASSDSRGYEQYF; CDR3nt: TGTGCCAGCAGTGACAGCAGGGGATACGAGCAGTACTTC
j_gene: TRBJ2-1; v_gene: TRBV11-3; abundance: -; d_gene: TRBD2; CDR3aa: CASSLLAGGYNEQFF; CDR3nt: TGTGCCAGCAGCTTACTAGCGGGAGGCTACAATGAGCAGTTCTTC
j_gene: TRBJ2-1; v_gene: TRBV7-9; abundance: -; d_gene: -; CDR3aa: CASSLVSLPDEQFF; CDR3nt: TGTGCCAGCAGCTTGGTGTCTCTCCCCGATGAGCAGTTCTTC
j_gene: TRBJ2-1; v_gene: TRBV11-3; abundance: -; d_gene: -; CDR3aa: CASSTSRANEQFF; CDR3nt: TGTGCCAGCAGCACCTCGAGGGCCAATGAGCAGTTCTTC
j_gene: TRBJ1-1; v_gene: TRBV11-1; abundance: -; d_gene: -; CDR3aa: CASSGVESVTEAFF; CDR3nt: TGTGCCAGCAGCGGGGTGGAAAGTGTCACTGAAGCTTTCTTT
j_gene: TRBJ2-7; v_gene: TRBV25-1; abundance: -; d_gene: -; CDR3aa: CASGQNREQYF; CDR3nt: TGTGCCAGCGGCCAAAACCGGGAGCAGTACTTC
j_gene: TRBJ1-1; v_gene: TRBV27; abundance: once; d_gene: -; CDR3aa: CASSLLGFRNTEAFF; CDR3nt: TGTGCCAGCAGTTTATTGGGCTTTCGGAACACTGAAGCTTTCTTT
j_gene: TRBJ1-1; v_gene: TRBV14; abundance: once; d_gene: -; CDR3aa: CASSQVMSAGSEAFF; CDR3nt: TGTGCCAGCAGCCAAGTAATGAGTGCGGGCAGTGAAGCTTTCTTT
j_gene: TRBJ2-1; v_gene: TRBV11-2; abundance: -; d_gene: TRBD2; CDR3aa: CASSLVAGGPRDNEQFF; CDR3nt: TGTGCCAGCAGCTTAGTAGCGGGAGGGCCACGGGACAATGAGCAGTTCTTC
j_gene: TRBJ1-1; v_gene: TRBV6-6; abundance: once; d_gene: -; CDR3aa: CASKGLDTEAFF; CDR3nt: TGTGCCAGCAAAGGATTGGACACTGAAGCTTTCTTT
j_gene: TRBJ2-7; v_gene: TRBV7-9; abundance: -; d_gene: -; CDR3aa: CASSPSTGGQVSYEQYF; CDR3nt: TGTGCCAGCAGCCCATCTACGGGGGGACAGGTCTCCTACGAGCAGTACTTC
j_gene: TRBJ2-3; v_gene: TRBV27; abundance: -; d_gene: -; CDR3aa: CASSPRDWASTDTQYF; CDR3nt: TGTGCCAGCAGTCCCCGGGACTGGGCTAGCACAGATACGCAGTATTTT
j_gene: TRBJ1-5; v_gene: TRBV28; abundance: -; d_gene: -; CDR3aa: CASSIRGAGIGDQPQHF; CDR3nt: TGTGCCAGCAGTATACGCGGCGCAGGGATAGGCGATCAGCCCCAGCATTTT
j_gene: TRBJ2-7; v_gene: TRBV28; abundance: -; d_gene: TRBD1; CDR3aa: CASSFAGTGGAYEQYF; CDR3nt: TGTGCCAGCAGTTTTGCCGGGACAGGGGGGGCCTACGAGCAGTACTTC
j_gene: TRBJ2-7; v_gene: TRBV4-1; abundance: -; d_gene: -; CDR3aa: CASSLRGEYEQYF; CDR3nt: TGCGCCAGCAGCCTAAGAGGTGAATACGAGCAGTACTTC
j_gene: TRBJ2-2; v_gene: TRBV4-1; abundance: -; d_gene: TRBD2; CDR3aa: CASSQGGTSVTGELFF; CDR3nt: TGCGCCAGCAGCCAAGGTGGGACTAGCGTCACCGGGGAGCTGTTTTTT
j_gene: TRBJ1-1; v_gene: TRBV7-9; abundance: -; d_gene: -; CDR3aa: CASSPWGLTEAFF; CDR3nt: TGTGCCAGCTCCCCTTGGGGGCTCACTGAAGCTTTCTTT
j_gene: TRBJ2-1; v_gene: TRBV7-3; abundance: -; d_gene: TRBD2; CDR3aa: CASSLIETSLDNEQFF; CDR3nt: TGTGCCAGCAGCTTAATTGAGACTAGCTTAGACAATGAGCAGTTCTTC
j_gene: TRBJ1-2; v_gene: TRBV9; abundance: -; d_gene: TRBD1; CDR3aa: CASSAMTGGSYGYTF; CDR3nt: TGTGCCAGCAGCGCGATGACAGGGGGGAGCTATGGCTACACCTTC